One and the same sample provided the 17 T cell receptor beta chains below, sequenced in a study of T cells in Graves' hyperthyroidism and ophthalmopathy. TCR beta CDR3 sequences were amplified from RNA transcripts. Initially, a first-round RT-PCR of the TCR CDR3 employed the HTBI primer set. Via MiXCR, TCRdb re-called the multiplex PCR reads, giving one row per CDR3 protein. Seen here are about 130,000 distinct CDR3 sequences, approximately 20% observed once, and the top ten hold about two thirds. Sequences were obtained from blood. The receptors were sampled from a woman aged 50 to 65 with Graves' hyperthyroidism that later progressed to Graves' ophthalmopathy.

This clonotype was counted at least ten times. It is likely a read error, because the conserved phenylalanine at the end of the CDR3 is missing. The J gene is TRBJ2-1, the V gene TRBV3-1; 9 nucleotides align to TRBD2. Trimming at V came to 4 bases and at J to 6 bases, leaving 7 bases not matched to a gene. Germline CDR1 LGHDT, CDR2 YNNKEL (reference sequence). This CDR3 is built from 15 residues. CDR3 protein: CASSLAGVGSNEQFL. The CDR3 DNA reads as TGTGCCAGCAGCCTAGCGGGAGTGGGGAGCAATGAGCAGTTCCTC.

This clonotype appeared a few times. V gene TRBV28 combines with J gene TRBJ1-3; no firm D call. This CDR3 comprises 10 residues. V lost 6 bases and J 6 bases, leaving 3 bases between the germline ends. CDR1 is MDHEN and CDR2 is SYDVKM in the germline V gene. CDR3: CASRANTIYF. The CDR3 DNA reads TGTGCCAGCAGAGCAAACACCATATATTTT. The complete variable domain, with remaining parts taken from reference TRBV28 and TRBJ1-3, reads DVKVTQSSRYLVKRTGEKVFLECVQDMDHENMFWYRQDPGLGLRLIYFSYDVKMKEKGDIPEGYSVSREKKERFSLILESASTNQTSMYLCASRANTIYFGEGSWLTVV.

This clonotype was counted ten times or more. The rearrangement joins TRBV28 to TRBJ1-1; a possible D gene is TRBD1 (6 bases). CDR3 size: 13 residues. The V gene's germline CDR1 is MDHEN and CDR2 SYDVKM. Trimming shortened V by 6 bases and J by 3 bases, and 11 bases separated the two germline ends. CDR3 loop: CASRTWGHTEAFF. As DNA, the CDR3 is TGTGCCAGCAGGACCTGGGGGCACACTGAAGCTTTCTTT. Filled out from reference TRBV28 and TRBJ1-1, the complete variable domain reads DVKVTQSSRYLVKRTGEKVFLECVQDMDHENMFWYRQDPGLGLRLIYFSYDVKMKEKGDIPEGYSVSREKKERFSLILESASTNQTSMYLCASRTWGHTEAFFGQGTRLTVV.

As to this clonotype: At one boundary the junction diverges from the germline segment, which might be a read error. The CDR3 region is CASSQQVNTEAFF. The CDR3 DNA reads TGCGCCAGCAGCCAACAAGTTAACACTGAAGCTTTCTTT. This chain connects TRBV28 to TRBJ1-1; D uncertain. The length of the CDR3 is 13 residues. Germline lookup yields CDR1 MDHEN and CDR2 SYDVKM.

For this clonotype: A much larger clone is a single base away; this may be a read error. This chain uses TRBV7-2 with TRBJ2-7; TRBD2 matches at 7 bases. The germline gives CDR1 SGHTA, CDR2 FQGNSA. The V and J ends lost 4 bases and 5 bases, in that order; junction bases with no gene match: 8. This CDR3 comprises 14 residues. The CDR3: CASSYKAGIHEQYF. DNA of the CDR3: TGTGCCAGCAGCTATAAAGCGGGAATTCACGAGCAGTACTTC.

In this sample, this clonotype turned up once. The chain links TRBV3-1 to TRBJ1-6; the D gene is possibly TRBD1 (6 bases). Germline V gene sequence: CDR1 LGHDT, CDR2 YNNKEL (reference sequence). CDR3 size: 18 residues. Trimming removed 6 bases at V and 0 bases at J, with 18 bases between. The CDR3 here is CASSYSRQVPSYNSPLHF. CDR3 bases: TGTGCCAGCAGTTACTCGCGACAGGTGCCCTCCTATAATTCACCCCTCCACTTT.

This chain joins TRBV6-2 or TRBV6-3 and TRBJ2-1, with D tentatively TRBD2 (6 bases). Germline CDR1 and CDR2: MNHEY and SVGEGT. V was trimmed by 6 bases and J by 0 bases, leaving 15 bases between them. CDR3 length equals 16 residues. CDR3 residues: CASSQDGAGSYNEQFF. The DNA for the CDR3 is TGTGCCAGCAGCCAAGACGGAGCGGGCTCCTACAATGAGCAGTTCTTC.

DNA of the CDR3: TGTGCCAGCAGTTTATCTAGCGGGACCTTGTGGAATGAGCAGTTCTTC. Protein sequence: CASSLSSGTLWNEQFF. The chain has TRBV12-3 or TRBV12-4 and TRBJ2-1, with 9 bases that match TRBD2. The length of the CDR3 is 16 residues. The V segment lost 2 bases and the J segment 7 bases; nucleotides outside the gene matches: 9.

The chain employs TRBV12-3 or TRBV12-4 and TRBJ2-6; D perhaps matches TRBD2 (5 bases). CDR3 length: 18 residues. Trimming pared 2 bases from V and 2 bases from J, leaving 16 bases between. CDR3 bases: TGTGCCAGCAGTTTAAACCCGACTATGATGGCTGGGGCCAACGTCCTGACTTTC. It encodes CASSLNPTMMAGANVLTF.

This clonotype has at least ten counts. The chain recombines TRBV28 with TRBJ1-5; 8 positions agree with TRBD1. V gave up 6 bases and J gave up 4 bases; unmatched junction bases: 8. The CDR3 contains 15 residues. Germline V gene data show CDR1 as MDHEN and CDR2 as SYDVKM. The CDR3 bases are TGTGCCAGCAGCCAAGACAGGGGCGGGAATCAGCCCCAGCATTTT. It encodes CASSQDRGGNQPQHF. The entire variable domain, with the rest obtained from reference TRBV28 and TRBJ1-5, is as follows: DVKVTQSSRYLVKRTGEKVFLECVQDMDHENMFWYRQDPGLGLRLIYFSYDVKMKEKGDIPEGYSVSREKKERFSLILESASTNQTSMYLCASSQDRGGNQPQHFGDGTRLSIL.

About this clonotype itself: A much bigger clone sits one base away, suggesting this may be a read error. The rearrangement uses TRBV2 and TRBJ2-3; perhaps TRBD1 as D (6 bases). The CDR3 consists of 15 residues. Between the trimmed V and J ends, which lost 1 base and 14 bases, there was a span of 22 bases. CDR1 and CDR2 from the germline V gene are SNHLY and FYNNEI. CDR3: CASSEGRQDYEKLYF. In nucleotides, the CDR3 is TGTGCCAGCAGTGAAGGTAGACAGGATTATGAAAAACTGTATTTT.

V usage is TRBV9 and J usage is TRBJ2-1, with D uncertain. The germline gives CDR1 SGDLS, CDR2 YYNGEE. V was cut by 0 bases and J by 9 bases, with 16 bases left in between. The CDR3 totals 15 residues. The CDR3 sequence: CASSVAQHNSGEQFF. The CDR3 DNA reads TGTGCCAGCAGCGTAGCCCAGCACAACTCGGGTGAGCAGTTCTTC.

This clonotype was recorded many times. V and J are TRBV20-1 and TRBJ2-1; 7 nucleotides match TRBD1. V shed 3 bases and J 1 base; nucleotides not matched to a gene: 0. This CDR3 is 13 amino acids long. Germline V gene sequence: CDR1 DFQATT, CDR2 SNEGSKA (reference sequence). CDR3 loop: CSARGQSYNEQFF. CDR3 DNA sequence: TGCAGTGCTAGGGGACAGTCCTACAATGAGCAGTTCTTC.

This clonotype was seen ten or more times. The rearrangement uses TRBV7-2 and TRBJ2-5, with TRBD2 matching over 8 bases. J was trimmed by 5 bases and V by 1 base; bases with no gene match: 12. The CDR3 is made up of 17 amino acids. The V gene's germline CDR1 is SGHTA and CDR2 FQGNSA. CDR3: CASSLGTAGVGRETQYF. Written as DNA, the CDR3 is TGTGCCAGCAGCTTAGGTACAGCGGGAGTGGGTCGCGAGACCCAGTACTTC.

This clonotype was found a few times. The V and J genes are TRBV5-6 and TRBJ2-5; no definite D call. Trimming left V 0 bases short and J 5 bases short, with 8 bases between. The CDR3 length is 13 residues. Germline V gives CDR1 SGHDT, CDR2 YYEEEE. The CDR3 bases are TGTGCCAGCAGCTTGGCGCCACCCGAGACCCAGTACTTC. The encoded protein is CASSLAPPETQYF.

This clonotype was counted between two and nine times. The chain joins TRBV6-1 to TRBJ2-5; a weak D match, TRBD1 (6 bases). This CDR3 comprises 16 residues. V shed 4 bases and J shed 6 bases, with 21 bases lying between them. Looked up from germline, CDR1 is MNHNS and CDR2 is SASEGT. CDR3: CASSGRGSGAWKTQYF. In nucleotides, the CDR3 is TGTGCCAGCAGTGGCCGTGGGTCAGGGGCTTGGAAGACCCAGTACTTC.

This clonotype was counted many times. This chain joins TRBV25-1 and TRBJ1-1; D might be TRBD1 (5 bases). The CDR3 runs to 13 residues. With 1 base removed from V and 8 bases from J, the gap between germline ends came to 11 bases. CDR1 MGHDK and CDR2 SYGVNS come from the germline V gene. CDR3 amino acids: CASSEFTRTEAFF. CDR3 in DNA: TGTGCCAGCAGTGAATTCACTCGGACAGAAGCTTTCTTT.